This T cell receptor (beta chain) was retrieved from a study of cytomegalovirus exposure and HLA in healthy donors. Study-level information: Early released data comprised some 85 million unique TCRs from HLA-typed donors.

About this clone itself: Its antigen is not known.

Broader study findings: Three chains linked to CMV were shown in vitro to be specific for CMV antigens. In an earlier analysis, productive rearrangement rates for most beta V segments clustered near 87% or 30%. Roughly uniform sequencing depth across donors was assumed, possibly incorrectly.

Per the germline V gene, CDR1 is LNHDA and CDR2 is SQIVND (reference sequence). CDR3 length: 15 amino acids. With V trimmed by 7 bases and J by 0 bases, 6 bases remained unmatched. 60 Vbeta and 13 Jbeta primers were used in PCR. Generated by immunoSEQ multiplex PCR, the TCRdb table keeps only in-frame clones and is missing some. The table records over 150,000 clones, 70% to 80% of them present only once. The origin of this receptor is a man aged 25 to 40 in good health and CMV-seropositive. The chain links TRBV19 to TRBJ2-7; 10 positions agree with TRBD2. Source material: PBMCs. CDR3 DNA: TGTGCCAGTACCAAAGCTAGCGGGAGCTCCTACGAGCAGTACTTC. Its protein is CASTKASGSSYEQYF.